The 8 T cell receptor beta chains presented below share a single source sample, sequenced in a study of CD8+ T cells in alopecia areata. Extraction of RNA preceded its reverse transcription into cDNA, which served as the sequencing template. Measured with immunoSEQ multiplex PCR; TCRdb has only the in-frame clones, and not every one. Of 110,000 to 150,000 clones in the sample, about 56% were seen once. Indicated treatment: oral pan-JAK inhibitor, 5-10 mg twice daily. The specimen comprised CD8+ T cells sorted from blood, sampled at week 4, from a patient treated with tofacitinib. The receptors here all came from a human donor with alopecia areata.

Regarding this clone: A much larger clone differs from this one at a single base, so this may be a read error. The chain combines TRBV6-5 with TRBJ2-7; no firm D call. Germline V gene sequence: CDR1 MNHEY, CDR2 SVGAGI. The length of the CDR3 is 12 residues. Trimming cost V 2 bases and J 2 bases, with 4 bases left between them. The CDR3 region is CASSYGPYEQYF. As DNA, the CDR3 is TGTGCCAGCAGTTACGGCCCCTACGAGCAGTACTTC.

The J gene is TRBJ2-1, the V gene TRBV30, with D unclear. Germline V gives CDR1 GTSNPN, CDR2 SVGIG (reference sequence). The CDR3 runs 13 residues. With 5 bases removed from V and 1 base from J, the gap between germline ends came to 9 bases. Here the CDR3 DNA reads TGTGCCTGGGAAAGAAGTTCCTACAATGAGCAGTTCTTC. Protein: CAWERSSYNEQFF.

The chain links TRBV6-5 to TRBJ2-7; no reliable D call. V lost 6 bases, J lost 2 bases, and 11 bases lay in between. The V gene's germline CDR1 is MNHEY and CDR2 SVGAGI. CDR3 size: 13 residues. CDR3 DNA sequence: TGTGCCAGCAGCCCCGACTTTCCCTACGAGCAGTACTTC. It specifies CASSPDFPYEQYF.

The sample holds a few counts of this clone. A junction end diverges from the germline sequence, so it may reflect a read error. The chain has TRBV7-7 and TRBJ2-3; 13 bases line up with TRBD2. This CDR3 contains 16 residues. Germline loops: CDR1 SSHAT, CDR2 FNYEAQ (reference sequence). The DNA for the CDR3 is TGCGCCAGCAGCCAAGGTAGACTAGCGGGGGGAGATACGCAGTATTTT. Residues: CASSQGRLAGGDTQYF. Complete variable domain (other parts from reference TRBV7-7 and TRBJ2-3): GAGVSQSPRYKVTKRGQDVTLRCDPISSHATLYWYQQALGQGPEFLTYFNYEAQPDKSGLPSDRFSAERPEGSISTLTIQRTEQRDSAMYRCASSQGRLAGGDTQYFGPGTRLTVL.

This rearrangement joins TRBV27 to TRBJ1-1; 7 bases match TRBD1. Germline V lookup: CDR1 MNHEY, CDR2 SMNVEV (reference sequence). With V trimmed by 8 bases and J by 5 bases, 5 bases remained unmatched. The length of the CDR3 is 12 residues. CDR3 sequence reads: CASQDRWTEAFF. Written as DNA, the CDR3 is TGTGCCAGCCAGGACAGGTGGACTGAAGCTTTCTTT.

The chain combines TRBV30 with TRBJ1-5; D remains ambiguous. Germline CDR1 reads GTSNPN; CDR2 reads SVGIG (reference sequence). The CDR3 contains 14 residues. Deletions cut 1 base from V and 0 bases from J, with 7 bases between. DNA for the CDR3: TGTGCCTGGAGTGAAGATAATAGCAATCAGCCCCAGCATTTT. Translated: CAWSEDNSNQPQHF. The full variable domain, rest sourced from reference TRBV30 and TRBJ1-5, is SQTIHQWPATLVQPVGSPLSLECTVEGTSNPNLYWYRQAAGRGLQLLFYSVGIGQISSEVPQNLSASRPQDRQFILSSKKLLLSDSGFYLCAWSEDNSNQPQHFGDGTRLSIL.

This clone was seen only once. V usage is TRBV6-5 and J usage is TRBJ2-2, with TRBD2 matching 8 bases. The germline V gene has CDR1 MNHEY and CDR2 SVGAGI. The CDR3 has 15 residues. V was clipped by 6 bases and J by 0 bases; unmatched bases: 3. In DNA, the CDR3 is TGTGCCAGCAGCCCACTAGCGGCGAACACCGGGGAGCTGTTTTTT. Amino acids: CASSPLAANTGELFF.

The chain links TRBV5-4 to TRBJ2-3; a weak D match, TRBD2 (5 bases). With 1 base removed from V and 8 bases from J, the gap between germline ends came to 17 bases. Germline CDR1 reads SGHNT; CDR2 reads YYREEE (reference sequence). The CDR3 covers 15 residues. This CDR3 is CASSLSDAGTVTQYF. The CDR3 nucleotides read TGTGCCAGCAGCTTGTCGGACGCGGGCACCGTTACGCAGTATTTT.